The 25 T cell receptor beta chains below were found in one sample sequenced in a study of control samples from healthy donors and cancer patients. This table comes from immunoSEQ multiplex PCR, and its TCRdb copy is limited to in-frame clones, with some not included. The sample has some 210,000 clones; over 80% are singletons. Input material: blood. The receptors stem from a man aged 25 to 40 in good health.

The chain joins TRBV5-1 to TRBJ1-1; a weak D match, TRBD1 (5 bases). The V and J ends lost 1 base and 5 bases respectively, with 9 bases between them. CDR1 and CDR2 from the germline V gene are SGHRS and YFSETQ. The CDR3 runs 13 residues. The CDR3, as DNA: TGCGCCAGCAGCTTGTACAGGAGTACTGAAGCTTTCTTT. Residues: CASSLYRSTEAFF.

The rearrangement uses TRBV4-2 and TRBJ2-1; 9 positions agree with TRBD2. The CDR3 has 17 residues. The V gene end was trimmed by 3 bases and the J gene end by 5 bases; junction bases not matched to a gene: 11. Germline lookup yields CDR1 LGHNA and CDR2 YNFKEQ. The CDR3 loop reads CASSQETLAGANNEQFF. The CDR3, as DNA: TGTGCCAGCAGCCAGGAAACCTTAGCGGGAGCCAACAATGAGCAGTTCTTC.

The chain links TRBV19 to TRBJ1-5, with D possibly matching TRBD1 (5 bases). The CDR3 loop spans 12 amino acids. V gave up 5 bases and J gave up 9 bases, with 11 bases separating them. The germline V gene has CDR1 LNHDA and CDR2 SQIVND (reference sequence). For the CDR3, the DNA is TGTGCCAGTAGTGCGGGGGTTCGGCCCCAGCATTTT. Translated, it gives CASSAGVRPQHF.

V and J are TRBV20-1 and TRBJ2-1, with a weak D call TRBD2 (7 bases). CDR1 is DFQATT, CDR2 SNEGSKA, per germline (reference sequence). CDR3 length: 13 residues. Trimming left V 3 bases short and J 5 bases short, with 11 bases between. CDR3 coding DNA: TGCAGTGCTAGTGGCGGGGGCAACAATGAGCAGTTCTTC. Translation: CSASGGGNNEQFF.

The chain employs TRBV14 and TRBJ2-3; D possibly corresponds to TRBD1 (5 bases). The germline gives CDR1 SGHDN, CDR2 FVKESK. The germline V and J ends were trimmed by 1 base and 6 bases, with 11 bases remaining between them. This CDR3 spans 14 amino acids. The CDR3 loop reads CASSQVARVDTQYF. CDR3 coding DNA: TGTGCCAGCAGCCAAGTCGCCAGGGTCGATACGCAGTATTTT.

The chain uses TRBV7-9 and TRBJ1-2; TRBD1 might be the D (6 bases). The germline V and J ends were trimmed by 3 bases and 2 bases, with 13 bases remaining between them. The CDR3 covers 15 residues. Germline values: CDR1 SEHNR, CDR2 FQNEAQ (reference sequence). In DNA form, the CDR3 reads TGTGCCAGCAGCTTTCGAAATGGACAGAACTATGGCTACACCTTC. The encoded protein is CASSFRNGQNYGYTF. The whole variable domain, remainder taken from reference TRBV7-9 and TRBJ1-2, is DTGVSQNPRHKITKRGQNVTFRCDPISEHNRLYWYRQTLGQGPEFLTYFQNEAQLEKSRLLSDRFSAERPKGSFSTLEIQRTEQGDSAMYLCASSFRNGQNYGYTFGSGTRLTVV.

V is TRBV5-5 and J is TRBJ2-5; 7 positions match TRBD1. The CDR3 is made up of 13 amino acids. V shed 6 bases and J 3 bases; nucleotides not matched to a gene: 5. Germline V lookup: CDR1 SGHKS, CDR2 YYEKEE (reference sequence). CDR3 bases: TGTGCCAGCACCATCGGGACAGAAGAGACCCAGTACTTC. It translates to CASTIGTEETQYF.

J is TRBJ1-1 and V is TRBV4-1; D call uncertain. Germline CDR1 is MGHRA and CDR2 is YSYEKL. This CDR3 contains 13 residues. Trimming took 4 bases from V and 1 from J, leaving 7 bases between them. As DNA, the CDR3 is TGCGCCAGCAGCCTCGAGGAGAACACTGAAGCTTTCTTT. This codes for CASSLEENTEAFF.

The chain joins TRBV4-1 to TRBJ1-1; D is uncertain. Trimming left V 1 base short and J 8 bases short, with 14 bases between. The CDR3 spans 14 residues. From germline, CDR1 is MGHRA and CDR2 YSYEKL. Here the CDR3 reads CASSQGPRPFEAFF. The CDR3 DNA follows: TGCGCCAGCAGCCAAGGGCCTCGCCCATTCGAAGCTTTCTTT.

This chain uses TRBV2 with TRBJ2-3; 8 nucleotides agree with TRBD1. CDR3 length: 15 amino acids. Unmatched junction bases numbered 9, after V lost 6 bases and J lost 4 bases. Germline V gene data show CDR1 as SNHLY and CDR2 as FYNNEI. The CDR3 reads CASSGGTGDSDTQYF. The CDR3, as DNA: TGTGCCAGCAGCGGCGGGACAGGTGATTCAGATACGCAGTATTTT.

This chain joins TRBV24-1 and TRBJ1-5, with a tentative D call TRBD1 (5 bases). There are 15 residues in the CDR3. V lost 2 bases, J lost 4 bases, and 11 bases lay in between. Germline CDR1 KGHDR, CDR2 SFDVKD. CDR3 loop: CATSDWKGENQPQHF. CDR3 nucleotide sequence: TGTGCCACCAGTGATTGGAAAGGGGAGAATCAGCCCCAGCATTTT.

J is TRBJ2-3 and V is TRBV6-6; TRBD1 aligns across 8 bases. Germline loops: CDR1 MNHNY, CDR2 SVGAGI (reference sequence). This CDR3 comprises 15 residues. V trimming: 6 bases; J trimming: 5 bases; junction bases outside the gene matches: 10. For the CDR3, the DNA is TGTGCCAGCAGCCTCGGGCAGGGGGCGGTAGATACGCAGTATTTT. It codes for CASSLGQGAVDTQYF.

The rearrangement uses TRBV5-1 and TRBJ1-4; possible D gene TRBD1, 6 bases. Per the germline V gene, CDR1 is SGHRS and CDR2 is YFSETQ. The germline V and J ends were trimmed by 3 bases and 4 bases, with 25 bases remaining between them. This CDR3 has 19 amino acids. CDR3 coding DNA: TGCGCCAGCAGCTACACCCCCAGGGGAAGGAGGGGGTTTAATGAAAAACTGTTTTTT. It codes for CASSYTPRGRRGFNEKLFF.

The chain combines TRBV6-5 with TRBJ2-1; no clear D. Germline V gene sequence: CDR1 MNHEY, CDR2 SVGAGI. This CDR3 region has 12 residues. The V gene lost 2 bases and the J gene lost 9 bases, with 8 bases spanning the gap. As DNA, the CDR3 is TGTGCCAGCAGTTACGGTGTCGGTGAGCAGTTCTTC. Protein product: CASSYGVGEQFF.

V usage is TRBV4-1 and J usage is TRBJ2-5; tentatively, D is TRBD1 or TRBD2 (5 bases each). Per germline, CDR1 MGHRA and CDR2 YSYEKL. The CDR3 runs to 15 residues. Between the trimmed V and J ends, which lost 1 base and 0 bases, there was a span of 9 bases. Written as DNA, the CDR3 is TGCGCCAGCAGCCAAGGGAGGACACACCAAGAGACCCAGTACTTC. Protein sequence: CASSQGRTHQETQYF.

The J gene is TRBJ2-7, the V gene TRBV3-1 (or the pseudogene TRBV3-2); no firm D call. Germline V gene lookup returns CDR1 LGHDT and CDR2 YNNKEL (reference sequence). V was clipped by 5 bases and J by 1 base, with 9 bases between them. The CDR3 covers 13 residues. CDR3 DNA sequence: TGTGCCAGCAGCGTCCCGGGTTCCTACGAGCAGTACTTC. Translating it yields CASSVPGSYEQYF.

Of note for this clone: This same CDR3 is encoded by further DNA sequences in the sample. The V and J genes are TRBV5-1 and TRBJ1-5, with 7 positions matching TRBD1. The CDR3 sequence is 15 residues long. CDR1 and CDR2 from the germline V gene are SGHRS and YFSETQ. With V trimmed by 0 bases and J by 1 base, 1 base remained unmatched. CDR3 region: CASSLGQGSNQPQHF. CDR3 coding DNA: TGCGCCAGCAGCTTGGGACAGGGAAGCAATCAGCCCCAGCATTTT.

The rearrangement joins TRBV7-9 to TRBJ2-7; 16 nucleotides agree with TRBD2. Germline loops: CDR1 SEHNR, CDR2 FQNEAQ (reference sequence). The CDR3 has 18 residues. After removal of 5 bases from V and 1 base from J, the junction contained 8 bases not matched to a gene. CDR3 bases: TGTGCCAGCAGCCCCATGGGACTAGCGGGGGGGCGGTCCTACGAGCAGTACTTC. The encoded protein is CASSPMGLAGGRSYEQYF.

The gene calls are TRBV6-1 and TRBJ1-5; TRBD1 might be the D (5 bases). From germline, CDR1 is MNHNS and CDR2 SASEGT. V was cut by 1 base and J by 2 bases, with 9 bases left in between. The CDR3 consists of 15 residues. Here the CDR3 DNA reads TGTGCCAGCAGTGAAGGGGGCAAGGGCAATCAGCCCCAGCATTTT. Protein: CASSEGGKGNQPQHF.

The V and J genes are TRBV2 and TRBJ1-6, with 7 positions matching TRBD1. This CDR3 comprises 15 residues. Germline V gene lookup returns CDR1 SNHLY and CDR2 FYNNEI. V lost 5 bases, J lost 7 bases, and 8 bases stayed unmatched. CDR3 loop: CASSFPDRPNSPLHF. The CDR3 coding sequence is TGTGCCAGCAGTTTCCCGGACAGGCCCAATTCACCCCTCCACTTT.

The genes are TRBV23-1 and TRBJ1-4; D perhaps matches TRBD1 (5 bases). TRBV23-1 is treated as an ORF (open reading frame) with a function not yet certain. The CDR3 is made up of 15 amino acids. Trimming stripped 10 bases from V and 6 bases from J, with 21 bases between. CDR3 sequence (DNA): TGCGCCACAGTCCGACAGTCGGGGAAAGATGAAAAACTGTTTTTT. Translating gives CATVRQSGKDEKLFF.

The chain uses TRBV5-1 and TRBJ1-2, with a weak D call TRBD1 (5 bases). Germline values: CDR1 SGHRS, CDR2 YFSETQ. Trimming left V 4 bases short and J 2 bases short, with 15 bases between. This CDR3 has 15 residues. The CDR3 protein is CASSRPGTVNYGYTF. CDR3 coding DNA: TGCGCCAGCAGCCGACCGGGGACGGTGAACTATGGCTACACCTTC.

As DNA, the CDR3 is TGTGCCAGCAGCCGGCGACAGGGCACAGATACGCAGTATTTT. Residues: CASSRRQGTDTQYF. The chain has TRBV7-9 and TRBJ2-3, with D perhaps TRBD1 (6 bases). V was pared by 5 bases and J by 1 base, with 10 bases between. Germline CDR1 and CDR2: SEHNR and FQNEAQ (reference sequence). This CDR3 region has 14 residues.

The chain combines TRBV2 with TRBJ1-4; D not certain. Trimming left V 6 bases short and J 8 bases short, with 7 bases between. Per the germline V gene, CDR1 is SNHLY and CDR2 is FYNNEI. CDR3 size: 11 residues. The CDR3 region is CASSGSEKLFF. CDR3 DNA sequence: TGTGCCAGCAGCGGAAGCGAAAAACTGTTTTTT.

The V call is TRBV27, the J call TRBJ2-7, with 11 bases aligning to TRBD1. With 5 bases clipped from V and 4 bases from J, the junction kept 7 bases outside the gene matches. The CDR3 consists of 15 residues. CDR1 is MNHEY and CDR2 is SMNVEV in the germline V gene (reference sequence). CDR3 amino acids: CASSPRTGGFYEQYF. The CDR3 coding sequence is TGTGCCAGCAGTCCGCGGACAGGGGGCTTTTACGAGCAGTACTTC.